The clone carrying this TCR beta chain was observed many times. This sample stems from a study of blood T cells in healthy people across ages. The CDR3 sequence is 11 residues long. Deletions cut 6 bases from V and 3 bases from J, with 9 bases between. Germline V gives CDR1 SQVTM, CDR2 ANQGSEA. Using a J-beta primer mix together with a sample-barcoded 5' primer, a second PCR was run for about 6 to 11 cycles. MiXCR was run by TCRdb on the 5' RACE reads, yielding one entry per CDR3 protein. This repertoire shows 950,000 to 1,200,000 distinct CDR3 sequences, roughly two fifths found once; its top ten account for less than 15%.

Sample: blood. The sequence derives from a man between 18 and 29 years old in good health. This chain connects TRBV29-1 to TRBJ2-7, with D possibly TRBD1 on 5 matching bases. The CDR3 protein is CSVNRGYEQYF. Here the CDR3 DNA reads TGCAGCGTCAATAGGGGCTACGAGCAGTACTTC.